This TCR beta chain appears in the sequencing data of a study of blood T cell repertoires in COVID-19. Study overall: The United States, Italy and Spain were the sources of the acute and convalescent COVID-19 samples. The cDNA or gDNA used as material had been derived from T cells, B-cell-depleted T cells, or PBMCs.

Per the original data handling: Reference gene primers were amplified, and this amplification served to estimate nucleated cell counts. Some clones are missing from TCRdb's copy, which holds only in-frame ones; the method was immunoSEQ multiplex PCR. For V, J and clone size, that table is used; D and trimming come from the DNA. The sample includes 150,000 to 200,000 clones, approximately 82% seen only once; the top ten take about a fifth. The source of this sequence is a woman of 80 years or more with acute or convalescent COVID-19. The sample was peripheral blood.

CDR3 sequence: CAISEPAANTDTQYF. The CDR3 DNA reads TGTGCCATCAGTGAACCAGCGGCTAACACAGATACGCAGTATTTT. This sequence joins TRBV10-3 and TRBJ2-3; D perhaps matches TRBD2 (5 bases). The CDR3 runs to 15 residues. The germline V gene has CDR1 ENHRY and CDR2 SYGVKD. Trimming pared 3 bases from V and 2 bases from J, leaving 12 bases between.